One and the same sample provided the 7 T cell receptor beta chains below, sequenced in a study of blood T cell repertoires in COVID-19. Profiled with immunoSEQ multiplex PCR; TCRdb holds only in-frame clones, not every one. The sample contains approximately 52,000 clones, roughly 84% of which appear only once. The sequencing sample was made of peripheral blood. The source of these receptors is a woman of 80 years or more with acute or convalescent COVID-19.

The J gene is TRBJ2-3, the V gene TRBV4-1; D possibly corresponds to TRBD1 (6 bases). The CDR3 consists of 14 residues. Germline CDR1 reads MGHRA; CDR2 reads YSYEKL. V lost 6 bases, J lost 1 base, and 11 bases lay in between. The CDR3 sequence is CASSPGQGTDTQYF. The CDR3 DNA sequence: TGCGCCAGCAGTCCGGGACAAGGCACAGATACGCAGTATTTT.

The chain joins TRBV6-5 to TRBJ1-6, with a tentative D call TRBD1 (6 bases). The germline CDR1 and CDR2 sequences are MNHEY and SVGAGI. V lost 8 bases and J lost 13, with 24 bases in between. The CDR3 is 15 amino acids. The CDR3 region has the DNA TGTGCCAGCTCAAGTGAATGGGGACAAACTTACCCCCTCCACTTT. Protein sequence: CASSSEWGQTYPLHF.

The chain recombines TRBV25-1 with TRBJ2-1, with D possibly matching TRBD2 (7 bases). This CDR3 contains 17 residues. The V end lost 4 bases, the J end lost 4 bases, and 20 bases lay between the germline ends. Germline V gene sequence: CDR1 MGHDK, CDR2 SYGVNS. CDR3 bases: TGTGCCAGCAGTGGGTCAGTCGGGGGGCGAGGATACAATGAGCAGTTCTTC. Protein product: CASSGSVGGRGYNEQFF.

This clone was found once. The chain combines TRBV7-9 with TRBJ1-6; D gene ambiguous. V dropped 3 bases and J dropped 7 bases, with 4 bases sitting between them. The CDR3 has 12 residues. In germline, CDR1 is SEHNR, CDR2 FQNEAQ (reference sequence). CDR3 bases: TGTGCCAGCAGCTTCTCCAATTCACCCCTCCACTTT. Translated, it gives CASSFSNSPLHF.

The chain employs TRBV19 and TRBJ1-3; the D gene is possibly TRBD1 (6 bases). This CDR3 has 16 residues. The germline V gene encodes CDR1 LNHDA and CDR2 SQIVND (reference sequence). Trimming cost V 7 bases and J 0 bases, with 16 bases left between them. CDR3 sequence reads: CASKPQGPHSGNTIYF. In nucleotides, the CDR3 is TGTGCCAGTAAGCCCCAGGGGCCCCACTCTGGAAACACCATATATTTT. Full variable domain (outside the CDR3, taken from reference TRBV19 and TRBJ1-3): DGGITQSPKYLFRKEGQNVTLSCEQNLNHDAMYWYRQDPGQGLRLIYYSQIVNDFQKGDIAEGYSVSREKKESFPLTVTSAQKNPTAFYLCASKPQGPHSGNTIYFGEGSWLTVV.

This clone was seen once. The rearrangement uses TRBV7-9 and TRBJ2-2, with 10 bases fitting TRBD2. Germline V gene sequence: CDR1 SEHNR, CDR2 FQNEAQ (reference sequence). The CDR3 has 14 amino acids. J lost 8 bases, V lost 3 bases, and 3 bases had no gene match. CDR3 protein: CASSLGTSAGELFF. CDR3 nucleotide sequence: TGTGCCAGCAGCTTGGGGACTAGCGCTGGGGAGCTGTTTTTT.

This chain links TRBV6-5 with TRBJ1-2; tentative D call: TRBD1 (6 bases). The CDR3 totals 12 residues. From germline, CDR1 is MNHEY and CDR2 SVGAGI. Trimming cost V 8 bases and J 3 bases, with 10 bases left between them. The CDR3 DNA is TGTGCCAGCCGGGACAATTACTATGGCTACACCTTC. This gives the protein CASRDNYYGYTF.